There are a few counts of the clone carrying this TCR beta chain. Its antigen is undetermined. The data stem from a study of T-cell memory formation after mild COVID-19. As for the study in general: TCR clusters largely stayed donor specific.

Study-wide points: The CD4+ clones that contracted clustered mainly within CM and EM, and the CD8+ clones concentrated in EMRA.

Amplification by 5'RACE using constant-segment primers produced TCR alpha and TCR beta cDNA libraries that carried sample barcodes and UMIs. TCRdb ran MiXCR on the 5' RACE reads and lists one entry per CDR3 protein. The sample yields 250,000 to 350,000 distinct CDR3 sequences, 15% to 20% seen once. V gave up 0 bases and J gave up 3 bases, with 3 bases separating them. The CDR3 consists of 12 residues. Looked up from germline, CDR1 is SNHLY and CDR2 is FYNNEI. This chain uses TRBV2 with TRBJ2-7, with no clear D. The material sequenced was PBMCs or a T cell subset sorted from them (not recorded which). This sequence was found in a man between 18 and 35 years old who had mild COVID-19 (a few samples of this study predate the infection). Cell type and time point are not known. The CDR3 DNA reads TGTGCCAGCAGTGAAGCCCGCTACGAGCAGTACTTC. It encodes CASSEARYEQYF.